This TCR beta chain stems from a study of T cells in Graves' hyperthyroidism and ophthalmopathy. Overall study results and limits: Researchers found most expanded thyroid clonotypes above 0.001 in blood as well.

The V gene lost 4 bases and the J gene lost 3 bases, with 10 bases spanning the gap. Germline V gene data show CDR1 as SGHVS and CDR2 as FNYEAQ. The CDR3 runs 13 residues. TCR beta CDR3 region amplification was performed from RNA transcripts. First-round RT-PCR with HTBI primers amplified the TCR CDR3 region. Each CDR3 protein gets one entry after TCRdb re-called the multiplex PCR reads with MiXCR. The data show hundreds of thousands of distinct CDR3 sequences, with over 15% seen just once and about 17% held by the top ten. Patients aged 18 to 65 had newly diagnosed hyperthyroidism lasting under 2 months. Used for diagnoses were clinical symptoms, serum thyroxine and TRAb, thyroid ultrasound and orbital computed tomography. PBMCs were derived from about 10 ml fresh peripheral blood. In this sample, this clonotype turned up many times. The antigen remains unidentified.

The sequence derives from a woman between 18 and 30 years old with Graves' hyperthyroidism. J is TRBJ2-7 and V is TRBV7-6; D unclear. The sample consisted of blood. The CDR3 sequence is CASSSLLSYEQYF. CDR3 sequence (DNA): TGTGCCAGCAGCTCTCTACTCAGCTACGAGCAGTACTTC.